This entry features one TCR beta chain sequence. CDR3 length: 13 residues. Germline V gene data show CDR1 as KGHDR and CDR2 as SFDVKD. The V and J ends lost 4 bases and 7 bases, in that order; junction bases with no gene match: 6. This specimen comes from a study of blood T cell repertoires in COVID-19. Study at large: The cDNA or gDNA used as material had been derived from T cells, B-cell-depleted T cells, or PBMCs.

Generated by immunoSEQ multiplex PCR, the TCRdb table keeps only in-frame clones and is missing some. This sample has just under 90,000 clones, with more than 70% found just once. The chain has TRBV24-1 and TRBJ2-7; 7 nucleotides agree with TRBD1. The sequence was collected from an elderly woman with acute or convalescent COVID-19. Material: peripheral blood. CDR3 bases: TGTGCCACCAGTGAGCCGGGACAGAATGAGCAGTACTTC. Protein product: CATSEPGQNEQYF.